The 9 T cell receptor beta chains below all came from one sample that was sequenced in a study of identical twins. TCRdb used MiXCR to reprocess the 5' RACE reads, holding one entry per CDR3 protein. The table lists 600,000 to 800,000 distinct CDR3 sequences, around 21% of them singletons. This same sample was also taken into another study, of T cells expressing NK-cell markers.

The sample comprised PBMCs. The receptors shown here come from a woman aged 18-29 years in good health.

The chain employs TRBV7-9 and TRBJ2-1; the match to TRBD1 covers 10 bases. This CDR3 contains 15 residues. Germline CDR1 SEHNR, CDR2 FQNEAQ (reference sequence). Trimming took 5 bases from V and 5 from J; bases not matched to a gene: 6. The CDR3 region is CASSQRDRGNNEQFF. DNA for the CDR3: TGTGCCAGCAGCCAGAGGGACAGGGGTAACAATGAGCAGTTCTTC. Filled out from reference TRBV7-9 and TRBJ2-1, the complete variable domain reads DTGVSQNPRHKITKRGQNVTFRCDPISEHNRLYWYRQTLGQGPEFLTYFQNEAQLEKSRLLSDRFSAERPKGSFSTLEIQRTEQGDSAMYLCASSQRDRGNNEQFFGPGTRLTVL.

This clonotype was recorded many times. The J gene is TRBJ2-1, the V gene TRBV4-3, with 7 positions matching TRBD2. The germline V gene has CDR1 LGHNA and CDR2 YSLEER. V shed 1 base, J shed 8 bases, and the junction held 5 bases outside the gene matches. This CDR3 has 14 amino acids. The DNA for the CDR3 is TGCGCCAGCAGCCAAGCGAGACTAGCTGATGAGCAGTTCTTC. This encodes CASSQARLADEQFF.

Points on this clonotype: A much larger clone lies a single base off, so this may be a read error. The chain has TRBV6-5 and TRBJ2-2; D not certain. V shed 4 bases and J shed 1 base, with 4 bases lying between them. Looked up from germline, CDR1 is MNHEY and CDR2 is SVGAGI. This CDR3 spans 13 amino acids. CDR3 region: CASSFMNTGELFF. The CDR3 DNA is TGTGCCAGCAGTTTTATGAACACCGGGGAGCTGTTTTTT.

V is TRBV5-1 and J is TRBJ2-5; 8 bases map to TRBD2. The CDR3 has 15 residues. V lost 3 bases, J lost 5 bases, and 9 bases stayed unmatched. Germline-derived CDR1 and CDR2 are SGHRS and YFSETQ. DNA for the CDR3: TGCGCCAGCAGCTCTGATAGCGGGATCGGGGAGACCCAGTACTTC. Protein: CASSSDSGIGETQYF.

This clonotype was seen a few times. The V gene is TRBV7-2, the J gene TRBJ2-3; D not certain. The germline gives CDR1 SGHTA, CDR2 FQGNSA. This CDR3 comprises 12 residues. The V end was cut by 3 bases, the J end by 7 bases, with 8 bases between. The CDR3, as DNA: TGTGCCAGCAGCTTTAACAAGAATACGCAGTATTTT. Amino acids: CASSFNKNTQYF.

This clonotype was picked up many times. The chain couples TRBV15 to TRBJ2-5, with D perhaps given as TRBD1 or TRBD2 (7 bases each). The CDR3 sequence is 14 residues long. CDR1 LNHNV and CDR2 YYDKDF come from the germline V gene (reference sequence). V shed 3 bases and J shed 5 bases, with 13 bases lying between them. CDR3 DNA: TGTGCCACCAGCAGCAGGGGGGGGGCGGAGACCCAGTACTTC. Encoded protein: CATSSRGGAETQYF.

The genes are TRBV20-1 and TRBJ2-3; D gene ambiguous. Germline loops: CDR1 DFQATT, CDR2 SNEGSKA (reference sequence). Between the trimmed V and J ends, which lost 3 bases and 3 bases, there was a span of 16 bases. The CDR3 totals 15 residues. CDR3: CSARSADKGTDTQYF. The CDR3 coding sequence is TGCAGTGCTAGGTCAGCCGACAAGGGTACAGATACGCAGTATTTT.

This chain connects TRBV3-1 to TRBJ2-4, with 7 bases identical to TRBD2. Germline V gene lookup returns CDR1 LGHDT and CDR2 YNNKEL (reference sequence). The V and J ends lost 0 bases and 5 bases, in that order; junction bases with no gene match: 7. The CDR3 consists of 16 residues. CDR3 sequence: CASSQDGGGWENIQYF. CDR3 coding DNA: TGTGCCAGCAGCCAAGATGGGGGGGGATGGGAAAACATTCAGTACTTC.

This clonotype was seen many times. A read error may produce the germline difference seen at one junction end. This CDR3 reads CASSLALAETQYF. The CDR3 region has the DNA TGTGCCAGCAGTTTAGCACTAGCGGAGACCCAGTACTTC. The rearrangement links TRBV7-2 to TRBJ2-5, with 7 bases lining up with TRBD2. The length of the CDR3 is 13 residues. Germline CDR1 SGHTA, CDR2 FQGNSA.